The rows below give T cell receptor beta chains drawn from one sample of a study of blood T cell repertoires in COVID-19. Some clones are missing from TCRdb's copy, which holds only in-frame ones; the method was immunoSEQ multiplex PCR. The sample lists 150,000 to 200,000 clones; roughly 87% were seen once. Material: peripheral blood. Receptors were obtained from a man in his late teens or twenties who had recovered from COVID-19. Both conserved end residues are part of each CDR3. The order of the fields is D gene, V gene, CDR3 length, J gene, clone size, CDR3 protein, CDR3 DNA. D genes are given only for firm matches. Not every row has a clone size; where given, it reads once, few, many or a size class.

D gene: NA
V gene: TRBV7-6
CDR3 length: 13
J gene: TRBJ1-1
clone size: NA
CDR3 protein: CASSAGMNTEAFF
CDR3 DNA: TGTGCCAGCAGCGCCGGGATGAACACTGAAGCTTTCTTT

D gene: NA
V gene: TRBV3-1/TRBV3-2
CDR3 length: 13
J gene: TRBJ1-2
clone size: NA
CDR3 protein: CASSPRRDYGYTF
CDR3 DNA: TGTGCCAGCAGCCCCCGGCGGGACTATGGCTACACCTTC

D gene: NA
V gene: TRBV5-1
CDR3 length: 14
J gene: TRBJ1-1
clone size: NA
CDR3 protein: CASSYGQPNTEAFF
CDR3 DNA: TGCGCCAGCAGCTACGGACAGCCGAACACTGAAGCTTTCTTT

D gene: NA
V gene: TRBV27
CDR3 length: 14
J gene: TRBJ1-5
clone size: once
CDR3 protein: CASSKTEVGQPQHF
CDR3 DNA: TGTGCCAGCAGCAAAACGGAGGTCGGTCAGCCCCAGCATTTT

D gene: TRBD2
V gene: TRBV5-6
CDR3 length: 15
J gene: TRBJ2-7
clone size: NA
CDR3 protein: CASSFRSGRTIEQYF
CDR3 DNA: TGTGCCAGCAGCTTCCGGAGCGGGAGAACTATCGAGCAGTACTTC

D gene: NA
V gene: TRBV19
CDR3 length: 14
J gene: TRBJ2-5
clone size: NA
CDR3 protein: CASSIGVTLKTQYF
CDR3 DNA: TGTGCCAGTAGTATAGGGGTGACTTTGAAGACCCAGTACTTC

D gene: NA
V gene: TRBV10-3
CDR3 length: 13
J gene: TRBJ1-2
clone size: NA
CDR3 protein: CAISDRRGYGYTF
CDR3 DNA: TGTGCCATCAGTGATAGAAGGGGGTATGGCTACACCTTC

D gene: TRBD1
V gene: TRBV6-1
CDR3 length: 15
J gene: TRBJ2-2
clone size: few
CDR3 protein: CASSEGQGSPGELFF
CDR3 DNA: TGTGCCAGCAGTGAGGGACAGGGGAGTCCCGGGGAGCTGTTTTTT

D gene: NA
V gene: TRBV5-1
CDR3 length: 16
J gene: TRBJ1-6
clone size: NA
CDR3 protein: CASSLDGASYNSPLHF
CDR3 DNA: TGCGCCAGCAGCTTGGATGGGGCCTCCTATAATTCACCCCTCCACTTT

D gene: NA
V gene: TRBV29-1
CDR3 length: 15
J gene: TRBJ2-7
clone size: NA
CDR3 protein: CSVAGTFLLIYEQYF
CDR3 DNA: TGCAGCGTTGCCGGGACATTTCTTTTAATCTACGAGCAGTACTTC

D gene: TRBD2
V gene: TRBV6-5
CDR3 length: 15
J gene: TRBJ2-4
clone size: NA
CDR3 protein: CASSYSTSGKNIQYF
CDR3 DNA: TGTGCCAGCAGTTACTCTACTAGCGGCAAAAACATTCAGTACTTC

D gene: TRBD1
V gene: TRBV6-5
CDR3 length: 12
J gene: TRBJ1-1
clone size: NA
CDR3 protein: CASGDRGLEAFF
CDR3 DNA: TGTGCCAGCGGGGACAGGGGCCTGGAAGCTTTCTTT

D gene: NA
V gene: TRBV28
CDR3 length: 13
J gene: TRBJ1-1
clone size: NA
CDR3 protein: CASTSGLNTEAFF
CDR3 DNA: TGTGCCAGCACCTCAGGTTTGAACACTGAAGCTTTCTTT

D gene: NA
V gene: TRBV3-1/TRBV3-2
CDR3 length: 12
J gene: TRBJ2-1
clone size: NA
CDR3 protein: CASSQHSREQFF
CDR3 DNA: TGTGCCAGCAGCCAGCATAGCCGTGAGCAGTTCTTC

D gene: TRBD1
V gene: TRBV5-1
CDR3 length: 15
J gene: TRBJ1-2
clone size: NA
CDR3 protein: CASSLAGTGPYGYTF
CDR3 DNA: TGCGCCAGCAGCTTAGCTGGGACAGGCCCCTATGGCTACACCTTC

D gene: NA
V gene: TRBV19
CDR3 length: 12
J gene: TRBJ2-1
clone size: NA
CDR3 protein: CASNSGTNEQFF
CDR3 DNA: TGTGCCAGTAATAGCGGAACCAATGAGCAGTTCTTC

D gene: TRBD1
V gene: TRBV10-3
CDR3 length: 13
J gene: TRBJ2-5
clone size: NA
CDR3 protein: CAISDRQGETQYF
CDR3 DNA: TGTGCCATCAGTGACCGACAGGGAGAGACCCAGTACTTC

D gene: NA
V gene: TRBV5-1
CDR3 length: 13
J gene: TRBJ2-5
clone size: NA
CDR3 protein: CASSQTVQETQYF
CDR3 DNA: TGCGCCAGCAGTCAGACTGTTCAAGAGACCCAGTACTTC

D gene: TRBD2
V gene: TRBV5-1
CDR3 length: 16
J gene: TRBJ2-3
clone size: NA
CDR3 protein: CASSLTVTSGSDTQYF
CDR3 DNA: TGCGCCAGCAGCTTGACCGTGACTAGCGGGTCAGATACGCAGTATTTT

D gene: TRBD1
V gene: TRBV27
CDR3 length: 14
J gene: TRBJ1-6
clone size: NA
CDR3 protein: CASRPWDSNSPLHF
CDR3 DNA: TGTGCCAGCAGGCCTTGGGACAGCAATTCACCCCTCCACTTT

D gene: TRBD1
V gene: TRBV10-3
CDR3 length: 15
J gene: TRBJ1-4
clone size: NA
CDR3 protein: CAISANGQGNEKLFF
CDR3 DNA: TGTGCCATCAGTGCTAACGGACAGGGTAATGAAAAACTGTTTTTT

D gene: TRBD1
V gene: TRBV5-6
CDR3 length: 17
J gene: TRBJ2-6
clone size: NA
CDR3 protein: CASSLVRGLAGANVLTF
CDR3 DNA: TGTGCCAGCAGCTTAGTCAGGGGGTTAGCTGGGGCCAACGTCCTGACTTTC

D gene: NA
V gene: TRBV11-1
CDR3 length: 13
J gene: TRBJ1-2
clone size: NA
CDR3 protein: CASSFSTGGGYTF
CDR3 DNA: TGTGCCAGCAGCTTTTCTACGGGAGGTGGCTACACCTTC

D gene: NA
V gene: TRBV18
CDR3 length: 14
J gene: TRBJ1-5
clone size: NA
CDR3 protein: CASSKGQANQPQHF
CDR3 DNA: TGTGCCAGCTCAAAGGGACAAGCTAATCAGCCCCAGCATTTT

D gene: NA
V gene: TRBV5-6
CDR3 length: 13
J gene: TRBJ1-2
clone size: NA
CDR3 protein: CASSRTGRSGYTF
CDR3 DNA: TGTGCCAGCAGCAGAACAGGGCGATCAGGCTACACCTTC

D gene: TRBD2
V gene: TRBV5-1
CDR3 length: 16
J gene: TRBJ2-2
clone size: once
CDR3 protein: CASRIPGLAGTGELFF
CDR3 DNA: TGCGCCAGCAGAATACCGGGACTAGCGGGCACCGGGGAGCTGTTTTTT

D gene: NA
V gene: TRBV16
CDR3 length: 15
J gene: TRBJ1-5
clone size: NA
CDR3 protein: CASSQTAQTLQPQHF
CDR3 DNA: TGTGCCAGCAGCCAGACAGCCCAGACGTTACAGCCCCAGCATTTT

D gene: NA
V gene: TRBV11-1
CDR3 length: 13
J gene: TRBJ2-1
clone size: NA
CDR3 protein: CASSFEEENEQFF
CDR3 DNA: TGTGCCAGCAGCTTTGAGGAGGAGAATGAGCAGTTCTTC

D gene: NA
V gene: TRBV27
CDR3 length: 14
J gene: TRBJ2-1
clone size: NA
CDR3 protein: CASTGGRGYNEQFF
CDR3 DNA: TGTGCCAGCACTGGGGGGAGAGGATACAATGAGCAGTTCTTC

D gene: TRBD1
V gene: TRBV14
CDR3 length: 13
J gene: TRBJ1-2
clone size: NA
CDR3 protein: CASSPGQDYGYTF
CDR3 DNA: TGTGCCAGCAGCCCAGGACAGGACTATGGCTACACCTTC

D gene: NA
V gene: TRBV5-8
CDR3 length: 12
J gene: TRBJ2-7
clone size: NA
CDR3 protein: CASSIRGHEQYF
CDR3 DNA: TGTGCCAGCAGTATACGAGGCCACGAGCAGTACTTC

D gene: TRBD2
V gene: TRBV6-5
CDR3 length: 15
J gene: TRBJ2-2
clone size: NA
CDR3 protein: CASSYSRTSTGELFF
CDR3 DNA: TGTGCCAGCAGTTACTCTCGGACTAGTACCGGGGAGCTGTTTTTT

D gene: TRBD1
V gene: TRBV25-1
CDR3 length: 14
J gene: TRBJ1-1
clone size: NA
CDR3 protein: CASSETGRMTEAFF
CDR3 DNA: TGTGCCAGCAGTGAGACAGGGAGGATGACTGAAGCTTTCTTT

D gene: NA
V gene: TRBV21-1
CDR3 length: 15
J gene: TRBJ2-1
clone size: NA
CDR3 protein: CASSKAQRETDEQFF
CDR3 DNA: TGTGCCAGCAGCAAAGCCCAGCGGGAGACCGATGAGCAGTTCTTC

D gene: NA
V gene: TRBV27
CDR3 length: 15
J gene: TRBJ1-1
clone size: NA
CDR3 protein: CASSLSPGWGTEAFF
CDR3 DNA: TGTGCCAGCAGTTTATCCCCGGGGTGGGGCACTGAAGCTTTCTTT

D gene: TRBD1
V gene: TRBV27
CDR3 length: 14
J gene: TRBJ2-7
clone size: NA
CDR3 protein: CATRGTGETYEQYF
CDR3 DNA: TGTGCCACCCGGGGGACAGGGGAAACCTACGAGCAGTACTTC

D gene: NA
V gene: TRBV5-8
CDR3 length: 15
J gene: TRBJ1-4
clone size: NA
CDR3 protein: CASSPTWGGREKLFF
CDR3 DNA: TGTGCCAGCAGCCCGACGTGGGGAGGACGGGAAAAACTGTTTTTT

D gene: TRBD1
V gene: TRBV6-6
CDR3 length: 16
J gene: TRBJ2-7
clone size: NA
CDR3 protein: CASSPRQGVKSNEQYF
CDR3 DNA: TGTGCCAGCAGTCCCCGGCAGGGGGTTAAGTCGAACGAGCAGTACTTC

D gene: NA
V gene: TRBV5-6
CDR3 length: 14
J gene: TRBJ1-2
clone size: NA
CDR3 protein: CASTPIEGNYGYTF
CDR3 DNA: TGTGCCAGCACCCCAATCGAGGGTAACTATGGCTACACCTTC

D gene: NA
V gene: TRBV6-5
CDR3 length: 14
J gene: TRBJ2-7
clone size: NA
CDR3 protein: CASSKELSTYEQYF
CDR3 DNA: TGTGCCAGCAGTAAGGAGTTGTCGACCTACGAGCAGTACTTC

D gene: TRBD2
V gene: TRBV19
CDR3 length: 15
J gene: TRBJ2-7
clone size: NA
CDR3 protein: CASSPSGTSGSEQYF
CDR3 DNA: TGTGCCAGTAGTCCCTCCGGGACTAGCGGGAGCGAGCAGTACTTC

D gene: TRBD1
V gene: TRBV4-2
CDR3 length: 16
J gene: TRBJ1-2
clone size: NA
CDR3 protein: CASSQETTGGMNGYTF
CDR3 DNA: TGTGCCAGCAGCCAAGAAACGACAGGGGGTATGAATGGCTACACCTTC

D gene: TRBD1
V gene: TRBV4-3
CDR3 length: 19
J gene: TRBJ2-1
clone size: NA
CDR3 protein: CASSQDKVFGTGPYNEQFF
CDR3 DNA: TGCGCCAGCAGCCAAGATAAGGTATTCGGGACAGGTCCCTACAATGAGCAGTTCTTC

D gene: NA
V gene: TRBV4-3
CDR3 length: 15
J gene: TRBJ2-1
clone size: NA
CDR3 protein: CASSQEGAVDNEQFF
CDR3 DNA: TGCGCCAGCAGCCAAGAAGGAGCGGTAGACAATGAGCAGTTCTTC

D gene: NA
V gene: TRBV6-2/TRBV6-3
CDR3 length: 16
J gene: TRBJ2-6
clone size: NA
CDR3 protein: CASSPQASSGANVLTF
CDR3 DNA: TGTGCCAGCAGCCCTCAGGCATCCTCTGGGGCCAACGTCCTGACTTTC

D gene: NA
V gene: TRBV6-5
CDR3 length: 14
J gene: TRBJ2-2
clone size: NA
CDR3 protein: CASRNRDHTGELFF
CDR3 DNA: TGTGCCAGCAGGAACAGGGACCACACCGGGGAGCTGTTTTTT

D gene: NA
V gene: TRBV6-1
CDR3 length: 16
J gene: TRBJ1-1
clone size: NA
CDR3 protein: CASSDPLEDLNTEAFF
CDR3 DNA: TGTGCCAGCAGTGACCCCTTGGAGGACCTGAACACTGAAGCTTTCTTT

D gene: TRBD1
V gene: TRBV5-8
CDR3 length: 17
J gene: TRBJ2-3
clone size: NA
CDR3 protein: CASSFQLRTGGTDTQYF
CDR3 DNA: TGTGCCAGCAGCTTCCAACTCCGGACAGGGGGGACAGATACGCAGTATTTT

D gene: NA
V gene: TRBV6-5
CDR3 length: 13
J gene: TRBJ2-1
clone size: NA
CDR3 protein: CASSYEGDNEQFF
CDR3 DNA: TGTGCCAGCAGTTACGAAGGGGACAATGAGCAGTTCTTC

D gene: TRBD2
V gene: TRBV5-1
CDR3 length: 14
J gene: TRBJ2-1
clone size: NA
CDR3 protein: CASRREYSYNEQFF
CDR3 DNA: TGCGCCAGCAGGCGGGAGTACTCCTACAATGAGCAGTTCTTC

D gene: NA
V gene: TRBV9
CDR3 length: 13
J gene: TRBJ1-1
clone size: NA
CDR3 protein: CASSEGMNTEAFF
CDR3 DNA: TGTGCCAGCAGCGAGGGGATGAACACTGAAGCTTTCTTT

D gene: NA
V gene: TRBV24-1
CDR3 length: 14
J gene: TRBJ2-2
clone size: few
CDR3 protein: CATSDWRVPGELFF
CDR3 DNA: TGTGCCACCAGTGATTGGAGGGTACCCGGGGAGCTGTTTTTT

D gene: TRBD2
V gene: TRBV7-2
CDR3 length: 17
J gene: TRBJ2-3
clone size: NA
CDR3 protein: CASSLAGLAGGTDTQYF
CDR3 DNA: TGTGCCAGCAGCTTAGCGGGACTAGCGGGAGGTACAGATACGCAGTATTTT

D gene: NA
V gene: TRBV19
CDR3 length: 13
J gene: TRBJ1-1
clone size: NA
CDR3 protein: CASRDTQNTEAFF
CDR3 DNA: TGTGCCAGTAGGGACACCCAGAACACTGAAGCTTTCTTT

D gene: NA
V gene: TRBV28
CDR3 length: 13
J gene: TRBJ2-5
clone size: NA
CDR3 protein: CASRDPKGETQYF
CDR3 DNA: TGTGCCAGCAGGGACCCTAAGGGGGAGACCCAGTACTTC

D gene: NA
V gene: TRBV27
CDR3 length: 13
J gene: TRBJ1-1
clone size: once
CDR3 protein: CASSLGANTEAFF
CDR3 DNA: TGTGCCAGCAGTTTGGGAGCAAACACTGAAGCTTTCTTT

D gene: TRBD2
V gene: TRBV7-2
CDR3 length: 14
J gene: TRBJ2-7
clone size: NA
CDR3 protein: CASSVGLVNYEQYF
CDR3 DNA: TGTGCCAGCAGCGTGGGACTAGTTAACTACGAGCAGTACTTC

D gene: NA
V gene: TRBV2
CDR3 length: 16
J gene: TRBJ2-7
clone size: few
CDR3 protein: CASSDLPGQRHYEQYF
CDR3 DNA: TGTGCCAGCAGTGACCTCCCGGGACAACGACACTACGAGCAGTACTTC

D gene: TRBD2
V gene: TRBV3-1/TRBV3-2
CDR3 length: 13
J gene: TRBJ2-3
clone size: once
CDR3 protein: CASTLGGTDTQYF
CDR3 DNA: TGTGCCAGCACCCTGGGAGGGACAGATACGCAGTATTTT